Below are 26 T cell receptor beta chains sequenced from a single sample in a study of blood T cell repertoires in COVID-19. Here immunoSEQ multiplex PCR was the method, and the copy in TCRdb shows in-frame clones only, minus some. Among roughly 500,000 clones listed, roughly 89% were seen once. Source material: peripheral blood. The receptor set was obtained from a man aged 18 to 35 with COVID-19, enrolled during active disease.

The CDR3 region is CASSQNRAGGETQYF. The CDR3 DNA follows: TGTGCCAGCAGCCAGAACAGGGCCGGGGGGGAGACCCAGTACTTC. The rearrangement joins TRBV14 to TRBJ2-5; D is perhaps TRBD2 (7 bases). Trimming pared 3 bases from V and 5 bases from J, leaving 16 bases between. The germline V gene has CDR1 SGHDN and CDR2 FVKESK. CDR3 length: 15 residues.

The rearrangement joins TRBV7-9 to TRBJ1-2; D is unresolved. V lost 3 bases and J 6 bases, leaving 11 bases between the germline ends. Germline V gene lookup returns CDR1 SEHNR and CDR2 FQNEAQ (reference sequence). The CDR3 is 13 residues long. The CDR3 protein is CASSFFREDGYTF. DNA of the CDR3: TGTGCCAGCAGCTTTTTTCGGGAGGATGGCTACACCTTC.

The chain couples TRBV5-4 to TRBJ2-1; 7 positions match TRBD1. The V segment lost 2 bases and the J segment 8 bases; nucleotides outside the gene matches: 16. This CDR3 contains 17 residues. Germline CDR1 and CDR2: SGHNT and YYREEE (reference sequence). CDR3 in amino acids: CASSLLETGTESHEQFF. The CDR3 DNA follows: TGTGCCAGCAGCTTACTGGAAACCGGGACAGAGTCCCATGAGCAGTTCTTC.

This clone came up once. Here the CDR3 reads CAIRPGTPSGANVLTF. The CDR3 coding sequence is TGTGCCATCCGCCCCGGGACACCCTCTGGGGCCAACGTCCTGACTTTC. The chain employs TRBV10-3 and TRBJ2-6; weak D call: TRBD1 (6 bases). The CDR3 has 16 residues. The germline V gene encodes CDR1 ENHRY and CDR2 SYGVKD. The germline V and J ends were trimmed by 8 bases and 0 bases, with 14 bases remaining between them.

This chain joins TRBV6-2 or TRBV6-3 and TRBJ1-2; D uncertain. V was clipped by 2 bases and J by 8 bases, with 12 bases between them. Per germline, CDR1 MNHEY and CDR2 SVGEGT. The CDR3 sequence is 13 residues long. This CDR3 is CASSYGGSNGYTF. In DNA, the CDR3 is TGTGCCAGCAGTTACGGAGGTAGCAACGGCTACACCTTC.

The chain recombines TRBV7-9 with TRBJ2-3; 14 bases are shared with TRBD2. The ends lost 5 bases at V and 5 bases at J; junction bases unmatched: 12. The CDR3 has 18 amino acids. Germline CDR1 SEHNR, CDR2 FQNEAQ (reference sequence). CDR3: CASSLRSGLAGVGDTQYF. The CDR3, as DNA: TGTGCCAGCAGCCTACGATCGGGACTAGCGGGGGTCGGAGATACGCAGTATTTT.

CDR3 residues: CAWSPLAVLTYEQYF. DNA for the CDR3: TGTGCCTGGAGTCCTCTAGCGGTTCTAACCTACGAGCAGTACTTC. The genes are TRBV30 and TRBJ2-7, with 7 bases lining up with TRBD2. V lost 2 bases and J lost 2; bases outside the gene matches: 9. The CDR3 is 15 residues long. The germline gives CDR1 GTSNPN, CDR2 SVGIG (reference sequence).

This clone turned up a few times. The V call is TRBV10-3, the J call TRBJ2-3; tentative D call: TRBD2 (5 bases). In germline, CDR1 is ENHRY, CDR2 SYGVKD. V was pared by 10 bases and J by 0 bases, with 8 bases between. CDR3 length: 12 residues. As DNA, the CDR3 is TGTGCCACCGGACTGAGCACAGATACGCAGTATTTT. This codes for CATGLSTDTQYF.

This chain links TRBV7-8 with TRBJ2-1, with a weak D call TRBD2 (5 bases). Per germline, CDR1 SGHVS and CDR2 FQNEAQ. The CDR3 sequence is 11 residues long. Trimming pared 5 bases from V and 13 bases from J, leaving 12 bases between. The CDR3 spells CASSPGRGQFF. Here the CDR3 DNA reads TGTGCCAGCAGCCCGGGCCGGGGACAGTTCTTC.

The V gene is TRBV7-9, the J gene TRBJ2-5; 14 bases line up with TRBD2. The CDR3 is 18 amino acids. The germline CDR1 and CDR2 sequences are SEHNR and FQNEAQ (reference sequence). V shed 4 bases, J shed 5 bases, and the junction held 12 bases outside the gene matches. The CDR3 region has the DNA TGTGCCAGCAGCTCCGGGACTAGCGGGAGTGTCCCCAGGGAGACCCAGTACTTC. This encodes CASSSGTSGSVPRETQYF.

J is TRBJ2-1 and V is TRBV4-1, with D maybe TRBD2 (5 bases). V shed 5 bases and J shed 0 bases, with 14 bases lying between them. The CDR3 is 16 residues long. The V gene's germline CDR1 is MGHRA and CDR2 YSYEKL. CDR3: CASSKKGESSYNEQFF. The CDR3 bases are TGCGCCAGCAGCAAAAAGGGAGAGAGCTCCTACAATGAGCAGTTCTTC.

This sequence joins TRBV7-8 and TRBJ1-1; D unclear. The germline CDR1 and CDR2 sequences are SGHVS and FQNEAQ. The V end was cut by 5 bases, the J end by 3 bases, with 19 bases between. The length of the CDR3 is 16 residues. CDR3 bases: TGTGCCAGCAGCCACGACGGCGGTAGAGGTTACACTGAAGCTTTCTTT. Its protein product is CASSHDGGRGYTEAFF.

This clone came up a few times. This chain connects TRBV19 to TRBJ2-7, with a weak D call TRBD2 (5 bases). CDR1 and CDR2 from the germline V gene are LNHDA and SQIVND (reference sequence). V was shortened by 4 bases and J by 4 bases, with 11 bases between the two germline ends. The CDR3 loop spans 13 amino acids. CDR3 amino acids: CASSTDWEYEQYF. The CDR3 region has the DNA TGTGCCAGTAGTACCGACTGGGAGTACGAGCAGTACTTC.

The rearrangement links TRBV7-9 to TRBJ2-7; D is unclear. Germline V gene lookup returns CDR1 SEHNR and CDR2 FQNEAQ (reference sequence). V dropped 3 bases and J dropped 2 bases, with 11 bases sitting between them. The CDR3 consists of 14 residues. Here the CDR3 reads CASSFPSLPYEQYF. As DNA, the CDR3 is TGTGCCAGCAGCTTCCCTTCTCTACCCTACGAGCAGTACTTC.

This chain links TRBV19 with TRBJ2-2; 7 bases are a match to TRBD1. CDR3 length: 15 residues. Looked up from germline, CDR1 is LNHDA and CDR2 is SQIVND (reference sequence). Losses at the gene ends were 10 bases for V and 6 bases for J; bases not matched to a gene: 14. The CDR3 sequence is CATSPGQPLPGELFF. Here the CDR3 DNA reads TGTGCCACCTCCCCGGGACAGCCGTTGCCCGGGGAGCTGTTTTTT.

V and J are TRBV2 and TRBJ1-2, with unresolved D. The CDR3 consists of 13 residues. The V gene lost 4 bases and the J gene lost 4 bases, with 10 bases spanning the gap. CDR1 and CDR2 (germline): SNHLY, FYNNEI. The CDR3 region is CASSVTDAYGYTF. CDR3 coding DNA: TGTGCCAGCAGTGTAACAGACGCCTATGGCTACACCTTC.

This clone was detected a few times. V is TRBV10-2 and J is TRBJ2-2; no reliable D call. Deletions cut 4 bases from V and 3 bases from J, with 9 bases between. CDR1 WSHSY and CDR2 SAAADI come from the germline V gene. The CDR3 consists of 14 residues. The CDR3 protein is CASSASLDTGELFF. The DNA of the CDR3 is TGCGCCAGCAGTGCTTCCCTAGACACCGGGGAGCTGTTTTTT.

A remark on this clone: The same CDR3 arises from other DNA sequences in this sample as well. The chain employs TRBV7-9 and TRBJ2-7, with D tentatively TRBD2 (6 bases). The CDR3 is 14 residues long. V shed 0 bases and J shed 0 bases, with 6 bases lying between them. Germline loops: CDR1 SEHNR, CDR2 FQNEAQ (reference sequence). In DNA, the CDR3 is TGTGCCAGCAGCTTAGCCGGGAGCTCCTACGAGCAGTACTTC. Translating it yields CASSLAGSSYEQYF.

The V and J genes are TRBV30 and TRBJ2-6, with D maybe TRBD2 (5 bases). The CDR3 has 16 residues. The V end was cut by 0 bases, the J end by 2 bases, with 11 bases between. CDR1 and CDR2 from the germline V gene are GTSNPN and SVGIG (reference sequence). The CDR3: CAWSVLVGTGANVLTF. CDR3 DNA: TGTGCCTGGAGTGTACTAGTCGGGACTGGGGCCAACGTCCTGACTTTC.

V and J are TRBV6-5 and TRBJ2-2; D not certain. Germline V gene data show CDR1 as MNHEY and CDR2 as SVGAGI. Trimming took off 9 bases at V and 6 bases at J, with 11 bases between the two ends. The CDR3 spans 12 residues. The CDR3 sequence: CARPIAPGELFF. CDR3 bases: TGTGCCAGGCCAATAGCCCCCGGGGAGCTGTTTTTT.

This clone was found once. The chain links TRBV14 to TRBJ2-1; D gene unclear. V gave up 1 base and J gave up 3 bases, with 7 bases separating them. The CDR3 length is 14 residues. The germline V gene has CDR1 SGHDN and CDR2 FVKESK. In DNA, the CDR3 is TGTGCCAGCAGCCAAGGAGCGTTCTACAATGAGCAGTTCTTC. Its protein is CASSQGAFYNEQFF.

The J gene is TRBJ1-1, the V gene TRBV19, with D perhaps TRBD1 (6 bases). V was pared by 6 bases and J by 0 bases, with 11 bases between. The length of the CDR3 is 14 residues. The germline CDR1 and CDR2 sequences are LNHDA and SQIVND (reference sequence). The CDR3 spells CASRADSLNTEAFF. The CDR3 DNA reads as TGTGCCAGTAGGGCGGACAGCTTGAACACTGAAGCTTTCTTT.

The J gene is TRBJ1-2, the V gene TRBV20-1; D call uncertain. Trimming pared 6 bases from V and 8 bases from J, leaving 13 bases between. There are 11 residues in the CDR3. The germline CDR1 and CDR2 sequences are DFQATT and SNEGSKA (reference sequence). The CDR3 loop reads CSAGGGYGYTF. As DNA, the CDR3 is TGCAGTGCGGGAGGAGGCTACGGCTACACCTTC.

The CDR3 nucleotides read TGTGCCTGGAGTGGGACAGGGGGCGCGACGTTGGATCAGCCCCAGCATTTT. Its protein is CAWSGTGGATLDQPQHF. The rearrangement uses TRBV30 and TRBJ1-5; TRBD1 agrees at 11 bases. The CDR3 has 17 residues. The V gene's germline CDR1 is GTSNPN and CDR2 SVGIG (reference sequence). After removal of 1 base from V and 5 bases from J, the junction contained 10 bases not matched to a gene.

The chain is built from TRBV19 and TRBJ1-6, with D possibly TRBD1 on 5 matching bases. Trimming pared 10 bases from V and 10 bases from J, leaving 23 bases between. Germline V gives CDR1 LNHDA, CDR2 SQIVND (reference sequence). The CDR3 contains 15 residues. CDR3 sequence (DNA): TGTGCCACCAAGGACATCACGGGCCCCCGATCACCCCTCCACTTT. It encodes CATKDITGPRSPLHF.

The chain joins TRBV4-2 to TRBJ2-2; D remains ambiguous. CDR1 is LGHNA and CDR2 is YNFKEQ in the germline V gene. CDR3 length: 14 residues. Trimming took off 5 bases at V and 5 bases at J, with 12 bases between the two ends. This CDR3 reads CASSALVPTGELFF. CDR3 in DNA: TGTGCCAGCAGCGCTCTAGTCCCGACCGGGGAGCTGTTTTTT.